These 2 T cell receptor beta chains were all obtained from the same sample, sequenced in a study of blood T cell repertoires in COVID-19. Using immunoSEQ multiplex PCR, the repertoire was profiled, and TCRdb retains in-frame clones only, with some absent. The repertoire has about 220,000 clones, 85% of them found once; the top ten carry 2% to 3%. Sequenced material: peripheral blood. Receptors originate from a woman in her seventies with COVID-19, enrolled during active disease.

J is TRBJ2-1 and V is TRBV4-1; 9 nucleotides agree with TRBD2. The V segment lost 3 bases and the J segment 0 bases; nucleotides outside the gene matches: 0. The length of the CDR3 is 15 residues. Germline lookup yields CDR1 MGHRA and CDR2 YSYEKL. The CDR3 spells CASSQTSGSYNEQFF. DNA for the CDR3: TGCGCCAGCAGCCAGACTAGCGGCTCCTACAATGAGCAGTTCTTC.

This clone came up once. This chain joins TRBV11-2 and TRBJ2-5; possibly TRBD2 for D (5 bases). V dropped 3 bases and J dropped 5 bases, with 16 bases sitting between them. The CDR3 spans 15 residues. Germline values: CDR1 SGHAT, CDR2 FQNNGV. CDR3 in amino acids: CASSFPTGNRETQYF. The DNA for the CDR3 is TGTGCCAGCAGCTTTCCTACCGGGAATAGGGAGACCCAGTACTTC. Using reference TRBV11-2 and TRBJ2-5 for the parts outside the CDR3, the full variable domain is EAGVAQSPRYKIIEKRQSVAFWCNPISGHATLYWYQQILGQGPKLLIQFQNNGVVDDSQLPKDRFSAERLKGVDSTLKIQPAKLEDSAVYLCASSFPTGNRETQYFGPGTRLLVL.